The clone carrying this TCR beta chain was detected ten times or more. The CDR3 loop spans 16 amino acids. V shed 4 bases and J shed 3 bases, with 19 bases lying between them. Germline values: CDR1 MGHRA, CDR2 YSYEKL. It was with a constant-region primer and a V-primer adapter that TCRs were amplified over roughly 20 PCR cycles. TCRdb re-called the reads through MiXCR, storing one row per CDR3 protein. The table shows approximately 52,000 distinct CDR3 sequences, with approximately 35% occurring only once. The data belong to a study of low-dose radiotherapy and immunotherapy resistance in tumors. Described time point: after trial treatment. Treatment reported: LDRT plus nivolumab, ipilimumab, low-dose cyclophosphamide and aspirin (RACIN trial).

The J gene is TRBJ2-7, the V gene TRBV4-1, with D perhaps being TRBD1 or TRBD2 (6 bases each). Sequencing used PBMCs, obtained after low-dose radiotherapy plus immunotherapy. The origin of this receptor is a male donor with rectosigmoid adenocarcinoma. The CDR3: CASSRTFLGGLYEQYF. The CDR3, as DNA: TGCGCCAGCAGCCGAACGTTTCTAGGGGGGCTCTACGAGCAGTACTTC.